What follows are 18 T cell receptor beta chains derived from one specimen sequenced in a study of OX40 agonist ivuxolimab in advanced cancers. Assay: immunoSEQ multiplex PCR; the TCRdb copy retains only in-frame clones and omits some. The sample contains roughly 96,000 clones, under 85% of which appear only once. The source was CD4+ or CD8+ T cells sorted from blood, collected in a trial of the OX40 agonist ivuxolimab. The receptors were sampled from an adult with an advanced solid tumor such as melanoma, head and neck, liver or kidney cancer.

V and J are TRBV14 and TRBJ2-3, with D perhaps TRBD1 (5 bases). The CDR3 sequence is 14 residues long. V lost 5 bases to trimming and J lost 0 bases, with 9 bases between them. In germline, CDR1 is SGHDN, CDR2 FVKESK. Here the CDR3 DNA reads TGTGCCAGCAGCTTCAGGGAAAGCACAGATACGCAGTATTTT. It is translated as CASSFRESTDTQYF.

The chain is built from TRBV6-1 and TRBJ2-1; D might be TRBD2 (5 bases). Germline CDR1 is MNHNS and CDR2 is SASEGT. The CDR3 has 14 residues. Trimming left V 4 bases short and J 4 bases short, with 11 bases between. CDR3 sequence reads: CASSALTTYNEQFF. The CDR3 DNA sequence: TGTGCCAGCAGTGCTTTGACTACTTACAATGAGCAGTTCTTC.

The J gene is TRBJ2-5, the V gene TRBV5-1; 10 nucleotides match TRBD1. CDR3 length: 14 residues. Losses at the gene ends were 3 bases for V and 3 bases for J; bases not matched to a gene: 2. Germline V lookup: CDR1 SGHRS, CDR2 YFSETQ. CDR3 sequence reads: CASSSGQGKETQYF. The CDR3 coding sequence is TGCGCCAGCAGCTCGGGACAGGGGAAAGAGACCCAGTACTTC.

This clone is a singleton in its sample. The chain combines TRBV6-5 with TRBJ1-4, with D hard to call. The CDR3 runs to 13 residues. Trimming took 6 bases from V and 10 from J, leaving 15 bases between them. The V gene's germline CDR1 is MNHEY and CDR2 SVGAGI. CDR3 DNA: TGTGCCAGCAGCGGAGAAAAGGACGGAAAACTGTTTTTT. Its translation: CASSGEKDGKLFF.

This clone was seen a few times. The V gene is TRBV21-1, the J gene TRBJ2-3; the D segment call TRBD2 is taken from the table without a DNA check. TRBV21-1 is annotated as a pseudogene. The length of the CDR3 is 12 residues. CDR3 region: CASRRGGDTQYF. DNA of the CDR3: TGTGCCAGCCGACGGGGGGGAGATACGCAGTATTTT.

The V call is TRBV7-9, the J call TRBJ1-1, with D perhaps TRBD1 (6 bases). Trimming pared 4 bases from V and 4 bases from J, leaving 10 bases between. CDR3 size: 13 residues. Germline CDR1 reads SEHNR; CDR2 reads FQNEAQ (reference sequence). CDR3 bases: TGTGCCAGCAGCTCAGGGGTTGGCACTGAAGCTTTCTTT. Amino acid sequence: CASSSGVGTEAFF. The variable domain in full, with the rest retrieved from reference TRBV7-9 and TRBJ1-1, is DTGVSQNPRHKITKRGQNVTFRCDPISEHNRLYWYRQTLGQGPEFLTYFQNEAQLEKSRLLSDRFSAERPKGSFSTLEIQRTEQGDSAMYLCASSSGVGTEAFFGQGTRLTVV.

The rearrangement uses TRBV5-8 and TRBJ1-3; D gene ambiguous. Trimming pared 0 bases from V and 2 bases from J, leaving 9 bases between. In germline, CDR1 is SGHTS, CDR2 YDEGEE. The CDR3 is made up of 15 amino acids. The CDR3 here is CASSLGGIPGNTIYF. CDR3 nucleotides: TGTGCCAGCAGCTTGGGGGGTATCCCTGGAAACACCATATATTTT.

The rearrangement uses TRBV10-3 and TRBJ2-7; D unresolved. Trimming shortened V by 6 bases and J by 0 bases, and 18 bases separated the two germline ends. CDR1 ENHRY and CDR2 SYGVKD come from the germline V gene. This CDR3 comprises 16 residues. The CDR3 reads CAISPRSSLSSYEQYF. Here the CDR3 DNA reads TGTGCCATCAGCCCAAGGAGCTCCCTGAGCTCCTACGAGCAGTACTTC.

V usage is TRBV6-1 and J usage is TRBJ1-1; D unclear. Germline assignment: CDR1 MNHNS and CDR2 SASEGT. The CDR3 covers 13 residues. V was shortened by 4 bases and J by 1 base, with 7 bases between the two germline ends. In nucleotides, the CDR3 is TGTGCCAGCAGTGCCGCAGAGAACACTGAAGCTTTCTTT. Translated, it gives CASSAAENTEAFF.

J is TRBJ1-1 and V is TRBV5-8, with 7 bases fitting TRBD1. Germline CDR1 SGHTS, CDR2 YDEGEE. The V segment lost 3 bases and the J segment 5 bases; nucleotides outside the gene matches: 7. CDR3 length: 14 residues. The CDR3 spells CASSSRTGRTEAFF. The CDR3 DNA follows: TGTGCCAGCAGCTCCCGGACAGGAAGGACTGAAGCTTTCTTT.

The DNA for the CDR3 is TGCGCCAGCACCATACAGGGGGGTATCACTGAAGCTTTCTTT. It encodes CASTIQGGITEAFF. The chain carries TRBV5-1 and TRBJ1-1; 8 bases match TRBD1. In germline, CDR1 is SGHRS, CDR2 YFSETQ. V gave up 6 bases and J gave up 4 bases; unmatched junction bases: 8. CDR3 length: 14 residues.

A few counts support this clone. The chain has TRBV14 and TRBJ2-3, with D possibly TRBD2 on 7 matching bases. V gave up 4 bases and J gave up 5 bases, with 16 bases separating them. This CDR3 has 15 residues. Germline CDR1 and CDR2: SGHDN and FVKESK. CDR3 bases: TGTGCCAGCAGCCTAAGTGCGGGGGCTGGAGATACGCAGTATTTT. It specifies CASSLSAGAGDTQYF.

In this sample, this clone turned up once. The rearrangement links TRBV5-1 to TRBJ2-4, with D uncertain. The CDR3 length is 14 residues. In germline, CDR1 is SGHRS, CDR2 YFSETQ. With 0 bases removed from V and 0 bases from J, the gap between germline ends came to 4 bases. CDR3 sequence: CASSLELAKNIQYF. Here the CDR3 DNA reads TGCGCCAGCAGCTTGGAACTAGCCAAAAACATTCAGTACTTC.

The chain couples TRBV2 to TRBJ1-5, with D perhaps TRBD1 (5 bases). Trimming shortened V by 6 bases and J by 1 base, and 13 bases separated the two germline ends. CDR1 and CDR2 from the germline V gene are SNHLY and FYNNEI. The CDR3 covers 15 residues. In nucleotides, the CDR3 is TGTGCCAGCAGGGAGCAGGGAACCAGCAATCAGCCCCAGCATTTT. This codes for CASREQGTSNQPQHF.

This chain connects TRBV19 to TRBJ1-1; D might be TRBD1 (6 bases). CDR1 LNHDA and CDR2 SQIVND come from the germline V gene (reference sequence). V lost 4 bases to trimming and J lost 5 bases, with 17 bases between them. The CDR3 is made up of 15 amino acids. This chain's CDR3 is CASSTQIQGGTEAFF. Here the CDR3 DNA reads TGTGCCAGTAGTACCCAGATACAGGGAGGAACTGAAGCTTTCTTT. The complete variable domain, with remaining parts taken from reference TRBV19 and TRBJ1-1, reads DGGITQSPKYLFRKEGQNVTLSCEQNLNHDAMYWYRQDPGQGLRLIYYSQIVNDFQKGDIAEGYSVSREKKESFPLTVTSAQKNPTAFYLCASSTQIQGGTEAFFGQGTRLTVV.

The genes are TRBV6-1 and TRBJ1-2, with D perhaps TRBD1 (6 bases). V lost 7 bases and J lost 2, with 8 bases in between. This CDR3 has 12 amino acids. Germline CDR1 MNHNS, CDR2 SASEGT. CDR3 region: CASTGANYGYTF. DNA for the CDR3: TGTGCCAGCACAGGGGCGAACTATGGCTACACCTTC.

J is TRBJ2-7 and V is TRBV11-1; TRBD1 is a possible D gene (6 bases). Germline V gives CDR1 SGHAT, CDR2 FQDESV (reference sequence). Trimming stripped 5 bases from V and 4 bases from J, with 18 bases between. The CDR3 covers 15 residues. The CDR3 bases are TGTGCCAGCAGCGAAGGCCTCGGGACATCATACGAGCAGTACTTC. Residues: CASSEGLGTSYEQYF.

V is TRBV19 and J is TRBJ2-6, with unresolved D. The CDR3 covers 16 residues. V gave up 1 base and J gave up 1 base, with 8 bases separating them. Germline loops: CDR1 LNHDA, CDR2 SQIVND (reference sequence). The CDR3 loop is CASSIAADSGANVLTF. For the CDR3, the DNA is TGTGCCAGTAGTATAGCCGCCGATTCTGGGGCCAACGTCCTGACTTTC.